The 23 T cell receptor beta chains reported below all come from one sample, sequenced in a study of blood T cell repertoires in COVID-19 (dated by TCRdb to between 2020 and 2021). Library construction relied on the immunoSEQ multiplex PCR assay. TCRdb carries this immuneACCESS record with in-frame sequences only. Its versions omit some clonotypes, under half of them owing to an unresolved V gene in the studies checked, with the rest unexplained. This sample holds fewer than 400,000 clones; 90% were observed only once. The ten largest make up 3.9% of the sample. The sequencing sample was made of PBMCs or T cells enriched from blood (not recorded which). These receptors were collected from a woman aged 25 to 45 who had been exposed to COVID-19.

The chain has TRBV12-5 and TRBJ1-5; no reliable D call. This CDR3 contains 14 residues. Germline V CDR1 and CDR2: LGHNT, FRNRAP. V was shortened by 6 bases and J by 5 bases, with 14 bases between the two germline ends. The CDR3 sequence: CASGPGTRDQPQHF. The CDR3 DNA reads as TGTGCTAGTGGCCCCGGCACTCGGGATCAGCCCCAGCATTTT. Full variable domain (rest looked up from reference TRBV12-5 and TRBJ1-5): DARVTQTPRHKVTEMGQEVTMRCQPILGHNTVFWYRQTMMQGLELLAYFRNRAPLDDSGMPKDRFSAEMPDATLATLKIQPSEPRDSAVYFCASGPGTRDQPQHFGDGTRLSIL.

This chain links TRBV5-4 with TRBJ2-3; 8 nucleotides match TRBD1. The CDR3 has 16 amino acids. V shed 4 bases and J 2 bases; nucleotides not matched to a gene: 9. Per the germline V gene, CDR1 is SGHNT and CDR2 is YYREEE (reference sequence). CDR3 nucleotides: TGTGCCAGCAGCGGGATTATGGACAGGGTCACAGATACGCAGTATTTT. As protein: CASSGIMDRVTDTQYF.

The V and J genes are TRBV29-1 and TRBJ2-5, with 7 bases identical to TRBD1. V lost 5 bases to trimming and J lost 5 bases; unmatched junction nucleotides: 5. Germline V CDR1 and CDR2: SQVTM, ANQGSEA. CDR3 length: 12 amino acids. The chain's CDR3 is CSVTTGYETQYF. Written as DNA, the CDR3 is TGCAGCGTTACGACAGGGTACGAGACCCAGTACTTC.

V and J are TRBV5-1 and TRBJ1-4, with a weak D call TRBD1 (6 bases). V lost 4 bases and J 4 bases, leaving 38 bases between the germline ends. This CDR3 has 23 residues. Germline V lookup: CDR1 SGHRS, CDR2 YFSETQ. The CDR3 loop is CASSETIAWGTVRGPSGNEKLFF. Written as DNA, the CDR3 is TGCGCCAGCAGCGAAACCATAGCTTGGGGTACTGTCAGGGGCCCCTCGGGTAATGAAAAACTGTTTTTT.

This chain joins TRBV5-1 and TRBJ2-5; D call uncertain. Trimming took off 5 bases at V and 0 bases at J, with 8 bases between the two ends. The CDR3 has 13 amino acids. Germline loops: CDR1 SGHRS, CDR2 YFSETQ. The CDR3 is CASRPQDQETQYF. The DNA for the CDR3 is TGCGCCAGCAGACCGCAGGACCAAGAGACCCAGTACTTC.

The CDR3 spells CASSLLAGGQDTQYF. CDR3 nucleotides: TGTGCCAGCAGTCTGTTAGCGGGGGGGCAAGATACGCAGTATTTT. The chain employs TRBV6-5 and TRBJ2-3, with 11 bases aligning to TRBD2. J was trimmed by 5 bases and V by 5 bases; bases with no gene match: 6. Germline V gives CDR1 MNHEY, CDR2 SVGAGI. This CDR3 is built from 15 residues.

The CDR3 reads CASSRVYNEQFF. CDR3 nucleotides: TGTGCCAGTAGTAGAGTATACAATGAGCAGTTCTTC. V gene TRBV19 combines with J gene TRBJ2-1; D ambiguous. V dropped 4 bases and J dropped 4 bases, with 5 bases sitting between them. Germline values: CDR1 LNHDA, CDR2 SQIVND (reference sequence). The CDR3 consists of 12 residues.

J is TRBJ1-2 and V is TRBV7-9, with unresolved D. CDR1 and CDR2 from the germline V gene are SEHNR and FQNEAQ (reference sequence). Trimming took 4 bases from V and 4 from J, leaving 10 bases between them. The CDR3 length is 13 residues. The CDR3 spells CASSSQASYGYTF. CDR3 nucleotide sequence: TGTGCCAGCAGCTCGCAAGCCTCCTATGGCTACACCTTC.

V gene TRBV18 combines with J gene TRBJ1-1; D gene uncertain. Trimming took 2 bases from V and 0 from J, leaving 13 bases between them. Germline V lookup: CDR1 KGHSH, CDR2 LQKENI. The CDR3 covers 16 residues. The CDR3 region has the DNA TGTGCCAGCTCACCAGCGGGGAGCGGAGTGAACACTGAAGCTTTCTTT. Encoded protein: CASSPAGSGVNTEAFF.

V usage is TRBV6-6 and J usage is TRBJ1-3, with D possibly TRBD1 on 6 matching bases. The ends were cut back, 4 bases at V and 1 base at J, with 14 bases in the middle. Per germline, CDR1 MNHNY and CDR2 SVGAGI (reference sequence). The CDR3 spans 16 residues. In DNA form, the CDR3 reads TGTGCCAGCAGTTCCCAACGACAGGCGTCTGGAAACACCATATATTTT. It codes for CASSSQRQASGNTIYF.

This sequence joins TRBV7-9 and TRBJ1-2; 9 bases fit TRBD1. V gave up 5 bases and J gave up 3 bases; unmatched junction bases: 7. Germline V CDR1 and CDR2: SEHNR, FQNEAQ (reference sequence). This CDR3 comprises 15 residues. The DNA for the CDR3 is TGTGCCAGCAGCCCAGGGACAGGGAGGGACTATGGCTACACCTTC. Its protein product is CASSPGTGRDYGYTF.

The V gene is TRBV7-9, the J gene TRBJ1-2; 9 positions agree with TRBD1. The CDR3 extends over 11 amino acids. Germline-derived CDR1 and CDR2 are SEHNR and FQNEAQ (reference sequence). V lost 10 bases to trimming and J lost 8 bases; unmatched junction nucleotides: 5. The CDR3 DNA follows: TGTGCCATACAGGGGGCGGGAGGCTACACCTTC. Its protein is CAIQGAGGYTF.

The J gene is TRBJ1-2, the V gene TRBV28; D is possibly TRBD1 (5 bases). V lost 3 bases and J lost 2, with 10 bases in between. CDR1 is MDHEN, CDR2 SYDVKM, per germline. CDR3 length: 14 amino acids. CDR3 in DNA: TGTGCCAGCAGTTTTTACAGGACCAACTATGGCTACACCTTC. Protein: CASSFYRTNYGYTF.

The chain combines TRBV18 with TRBJ1-2, with a tentative D call TRBD1 (5 bases). Per germline, CDR1 KGHSH and CDR2 LQKENI. The germline V and J ends were trimmed by 3 bases and 2 bases, with 10 bases remaining between them. This CDR3 has 14 amino acids. CDR3 DNA sequence: TGTGCCAGCTCACCGGAAAGGGGAAACTATGGCTACACCTTC. It codes for CASSPERGNYGYTF.

The chain has TRBV2 and TRBJ1-2; no reliable D call. The CDR3 is made up of 14 amino acids. Germline CDR1 reads SNHLY; CDR2 reads FYNNEI. Between the trimmed V and J ends, which lost 4 bases and 5 bases, there was a span of 14 bases. The CDR3 loop is CASSVEGKGYGYTF. The DNA for the CDR3 is TGTGCCAGCAGTGTTGAGGGAAAAGGGTATGGCTACACCTTC.

The rearrangement joins TRBV5-1 to TRBJ1-6; D perhaps matches TRBD1 (6 bases). V lost 4 bases and J 8 bases, leaving 13 bases between the germline ends. CDR1 and CDR2 (germline): SGHRS, YFSETQ. This CDR3 is built from 14 residues. The CDR3 protein is CASSTTGLDSPLHF. In DNA, the CDR3 is TGCGCCAGCAGCACTACAGGGCTAGATTCACCCCTCCACTTT.

The chain joins TRBV29-1 to TRBJ1-5; 7 bases are shared with TRBD1. Germline CDR1 reads SQVTM; CDR2 reads ANQGSEA. The CDR3 totals 13 residues. With 6 bases clipped from V and 7 bases from J, the junction kept 9 bases outside the gene matches. CDR3 in DNA: TGCAGCGTCAAGACAGGGTATGGACAGCCCCAGCATTTT. Amino acid sequence: CSVKTGYGQPQHF.

The J gene is TRBJ2-3, the V gene TRBV7-2, with D possibly TRBD2 on 6 matching bases. The CDR3 extends over 13 amino acids. The germline gives CDR1 SGHTA, CDR2 FQGNSA. V was pared by 5 bases and J by 3 bases, with 9 bases between. The CDR3 DNA is TGTGCCAGCAGCGCGGGACCTACAGATACGCAGTATTTT. Protein sequence: CASSAGPTDTQYF.

The chain is built from TRBV14 and TRBJ2-1; tentative D call: TRBD1 (5 bases). Germline V gives CDR1 SGHDN, CDR2 FVKESK. This CDR3 has 17 amino acids. V was clipped by 3 bases and J by 2 bases, with 17 bases between them. CDR3 bases: TGTGCCAGCAGCCAGGGGCTGAGTCTGTCCCCCTACAATGAGCAGTTCTTC. Amino acid sequence: CASSQGLSLSPYNEQFF.

This chain joins TRBV4-1 and TRBJ1-2; D is undetermined. V lost 4 bases to trimming and J lost 1 base, with 13 bases between them. CDR1 MGHRA and CDR2 YSYEKL come from the germline V gene. The CDR3 runs 15 residues. As DNA, the CDR3 is TGCGCCAGCAGCCTACGCGGTGGATTTAACTATGGCTACACCTTC. Its protein product is CASSLRGGFNYGYTF.

V and J are TRBV6-5 and TRBJ1-3, with D possibly being TRBD1 (5 bases). Germline V CDR1 and CDR2: MNHEY, SVGAGI. The CDR3 has 15 amino acids. V lost 6 bases, J lost 4 bases, and 16 bases lay in between. CDR3 amino acids: CASRSPGTGGNTIYF. Here the CDR3 DNA reads TGTGCCAGCAGATCACCCGGGACTGGGGGAAACACCATATATTTT.

This clone was detected only once. The V and J genes are TRBV19 and TRBJ2-1; 8 nucleotides line up with TRBD2. Germline V lookup: CDR1 LNHDA, CDR2 SQIVND (reference sequence). The V gene end was trimmed by 6 bases and the J gene end by 0 bases; junction bases not matched to a gene: 10. The length of the CDR3 is 17 residues. CDR3 DNA: TGTGCCAGTAGCGGGGGGGTTCTTTCGAGCTCCTACAATGAGCAGTTCTTC. Its protein product is CASSGGVLSSSYNEQFF.

As for this clone: The identical CDR3 is also encoded by other nucleotide sequences in the sample. The chain uses TRBV4-2 and TRBJ1-2; tentatively, D is TRBD1 (5 bases). CDR1 LGHNA and CDR2 YNFKEQ come from the germline V gene. V gave up 0 bases and J gave up 7 bases, with 6 bases separating them. CDR3 length: 12 amino acids. The CDR3 coding sequence is TGTGCCAGCAGCCAAGATGGGGCTGGCTACACCTTC. This gives the protein CASSQDGAGYTF.